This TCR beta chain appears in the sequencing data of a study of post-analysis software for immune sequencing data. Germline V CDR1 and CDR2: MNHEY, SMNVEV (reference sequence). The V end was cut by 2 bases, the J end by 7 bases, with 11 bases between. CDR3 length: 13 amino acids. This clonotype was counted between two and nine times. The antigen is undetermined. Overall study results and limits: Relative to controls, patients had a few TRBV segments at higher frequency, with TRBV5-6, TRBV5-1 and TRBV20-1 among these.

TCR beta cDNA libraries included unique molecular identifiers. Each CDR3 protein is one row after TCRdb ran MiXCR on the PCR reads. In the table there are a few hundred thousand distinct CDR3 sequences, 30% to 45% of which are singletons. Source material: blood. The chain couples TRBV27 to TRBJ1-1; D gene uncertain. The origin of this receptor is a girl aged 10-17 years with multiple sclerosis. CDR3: CASSLAEAGEAFF. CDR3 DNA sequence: TGTGCCAGCAGTTTAGCGGAGGCAGGTGAAGCTTTCTTT.